The source of this TCR beta chain is a study of human T cells and chemical hapten exposure. Time point reported: patch test 1, 2 weeks after DPC sensitization. Treatment denoted: therapeutic diphenylcyclopropenone sensitization with weekly scalp DPC. The CDR3 runs to 14 residues. Per the germline V gene, CDR1 is SGHTA and CDR2 is FQGNSA. V was pared by 4 bases and J by 7 bases, with 6 bases of the junction left unmatched. TCRdb reprocessed the RACE reads with MiXCR, giving one entry per CDR3 protein. Of approximately 340,000 distinct CDR3 sequences listed, approximately 6.3% are singletons. There are a few counts of this clonotype.

This specimen consisted of whole blood, obtained in connection with sensitization to the hapten diphenylcyclopropenone (DPC). V gene TRBV7-2 combines with J gene TRBJ1-5, with TRBD1 matching 8 bases. The receptor comes from a woman younger than 30 with alopecia areata. Some clones in this sample may be carry-over from other donors' samples. This CDR3 reads CASSSADRAQPQHF. CDR3 DNA: TGTGCCAGCAGCTCGGCGGACAGGGCCCAGCCCCAGCATTTT.